This TCR beta chain was found in a study of beta chain features in type 1 diabetes. There are a few counts of this clone. Reverse transcription of all isolated RNA meant that expressed TCRB transcripts were sequenced. The table came from immunoSEQ multiplex PCR; TCRdb's copy has only in-frame clones and leaves some out. The sample contains about 350,000 clones, roughly 21% of which appear only once. CDR1 and CDR2 (germline): SGHTS, YDEGEE. This CDR3 has 13 residues. The trim removed 5 bases at V and 5 bases at J, leaving 4 bases unmatched. Material for sequencing was naive CD4+ T cells from blood. The chain carries TRBV5-8 and TRBJ1-1; 9 nucleotides match TRBD1. The clonotype originates from a woman between 18 and 29 years old in good health. In DNA form, the CDR3 reads TGTGCCAGCAGGGACAGGGGAAGGACTGAAGCTTTCTTT. Translation: CASRDRGRTEAFF.